The rows below give T cell receptor beta chains drawn from one sample of a study of OX40 agonist ivuxolimab in advanced cancers. The assay was immunoSEQ multiplex PCR, and TCRdb's table has in-frame clones only and misses some. The sample consists of about 17,000 clones, approximately 82% of them appearing once. Sequencing was performed on CD4+ or CD8+ T cells sorted from blood, taken in a trial of the OX40 agonist ivuxolimab. These receptors all come from an adult with an advanced solid tumor such as melanoma, head and neck, liver or kidney cancer. Both conserved end residues are part of each CDR3. Each record gives: J gene, clone size, V gene, D gene, CDR3 DNA, CDR3 protein. A D gene is named only where the DNA matches it firmly. Clone size, where shown, is once, few, many, or a class for clones that have expanded.

j_gene: TRBJ1-3
abundance: .
v_gene: TRBV2
d_gene: .
CDR3nt: TGTGCCAGCGGGGGTCTCTCTGGAAACACCATATATTTT
CDR3aa: CASGGLSGNTIYF

j_gene: TRBJ1-5
abundance: .
v_gene: TRBV18
d_gene: .
CDR3nt: TGTGCCAGCTCAGTTACCGATCAGCCCCAGCATTTT
CDR3aa: CASSVTDQPQHF

j_gene: TRBJ2-7
abundance: once
v_gene: TRBV2
d_gene: .
CDR3nt: TGTGCCAGCAAACTCTACGGGACGCCCTACGAGCAGTACTTC
CDR3aa: CASKLYGTPYEQYF

j_gene: TRBJ2-1
abundance: .
v_gene: TRBV7-2
d_gene: TRBD2
CDR3nt: TGTGCCAGCAGCCTAAGTAGCGGGAGGTCTCTCAATGAGCAGTTCTTC
CDR3aa: CASSLSSGRSLNEQFF

j_gene: TRBJ2-4
abundance: few
v_gene: TRBV10-1
d_gene: .
CDR3nt: TGCGCCAGCAGTGACGGGCGAGGCGATTCCAAAAACATTCAGTACTTC
CDR3aa: CASSDGRGDSKNIQYF

j_gene: TRBJ2-3
abundance: .
v_gene: TRBV6-5
d_gene: TRBD2
CDR3nt: TGTGCCAGCCGGACTAGCGGGAGGAAGCAGTATTTT
CDR3aa: CASRTSGRKQYF

j_gene: TRBJ2-7
abundance: .
v_gene: TRBV5-6
d_gene: TRBD2
CDR3nt: TGTGCCAGCAGCTTGACTAGCGGGAACCACGGGCAGTACTTC
CDR3aa: CASSLTSGNHGQYF

j_gene: TRBJ2-7
abundance: .
v_gene: TRBV29-1
d_gene: TRBD1
CDR3nt: TGCAGCGTGCCTAATCCGGGACAGGGTGTCTACGAGCAGTACTTC
CDR3aa: CSVPNPGQGVYEQYF

j_gene: TRBJ2-7
abundance: .
v_gene: TRBV15
d_gene: .
CDR3nt: TGTGCCACCAGCAGAGACGGAATCGGCGAGCAGTACTTC
CDR3aa: CATSRDGIGEQYF

j_gene: TRBJ2-7
abundance: few
v_gene: TRBV7-9
d_gene: .
CDR3nt: TGTGCCAGCAGCTTAGTAGGCGTTTTCGAGCAGTACTTC
CDR3aa: CASSLVGVFEQYF

j_gene: TRBJ2-7
abundance: .
v_gene: TRBV19
d_gene: TRBD2
CDR3nt: TGTGCCAGCGCACTAGCGGGAGCCATCTACGAGCAGTACTTC
CDR3aa: CASALAGAIYEQYF

j_gene: TRBJ1-5
abundance: .
v_gene: TRBV10-3
d_gene: .
CDR3nt: TGTGCCGTGCGTAAGGAAGGATCCAATCAGCCCCAGCATTTT
CDR3aa: CAVRKEGSNQPQHF

j_gene: TRBJ1-1
abundance: .
v_gene: TRBV7-3
d_gene: .
CDR3nt: TGTGCCAGCAGCTCGACCCCGGACGCTGAAGCTTTCTTT
CDR3aa: CASSSTPDAEAFF

j_gene: TRBJ2-7
abundance: .
v_gene: TRBV18
d_gene: .
CDR3nt: TGTGCCAGCTCACCTTTCGGGAACTCCTACGAGCAGTACTTC
CDR3aa: CASSPFGNSYEQYF

j_gene: TRBJ1-3
abundance: .
v_gene: TRBV23-1
d_gene: .
CDR3nt: TGCGCCAGCAGCCACGTCGGCCAATCTGGAAACACCATATATTTT
CDR3aa: CASSHVGQSGNTIYF

j_gene: TRBJ2-4
abundance: .
v_gene: TRBV5-1
d_gene: .
CDR3nt: TGCGCCAGCAGCTCCAGGGAGGCCAAAAACATTCAGTACTTC
CDR3aa: CASSSREAKNIQYF

j_gene: TRBJ2-7
abundance: .
v_gene: TRBV28
d_gene: .
CDR3nt: TGTGCCAGCAGGGGGACTGTAAGCTACGAGCAGTACTTC
CDR3aa: CASRGTVSYEQYF

j_gene: TRBJ2-7
abundance: .
v_gene: TRBV27
d_gene: .
CDR3nt: TGTGCCAGTCCGTGGAGGGCCATATTGTACGAGCAGTACTTC
CDR3aa: CASPWRAILYEQYF

j_gene: TRBJ1-5
abundance: once
v_gene: TRBV4-1
d_gene: TRBD1
CDR3nt: TGCGCCAGCAGCCCGAGGACACAGGGGGCCCGGCAGCCCCAGCATTTT
CDR3aa: CASSPRTQGARQPQHF

j_gene: TRBJ2-1
abundance: few
v_gene: TRBV7-2
d_gene: .
CDR3nt: TGTGCCAGCAGCTTAGTGACGACTGAGCAGTTCTTC
CDR3aa: CASSLVTTEQFF

j_gene: TRBJ2-3
abundance: once
v_gene: TRBV7-2
d_gene: .
CDR3nt: TGTGCCAGCAGCTCCGACTTGGATACGCAGTATTTT
CDR3aa: CASSSDLDTQYF

j_gene: TRBJ1-4
abundance: .
v_gene: TRBV4-3
d_gene: TRBD1
CDR3nt: TGCGCCAGCAGCCAAGATGGGACAGGGAATGAAAAACTGTTTTTT
CDR3aa: CASSQDGTGNEKLFF

j_gene: TRBJ2-1
abundance: .
v_gene: TRBV29-1
d_gene: .
CDR3nt: TGCAGCGTTGAGACGCATAGCTCCTACAATGAGCAGTTCTTC
CDR3aa: CSVETHSSYNEQFF

j_gene: TRBJ1-4
abundance: once
v_gene: TRBV4-3
d_gene: TRBD1
CDR3nt: TGCGCCAGCAGCTTGGCCTCAGGGGGCGAAGAAAAACTGTTTTTT
CDR3aa: CASSLASGGEEKLFF